These T cell receptor beta chains were read from a single sample in a study of blood T cell repertoires in COVID-19. TCRdb keeps only in-frame clones here, not all; method: immunoSEQ multiplex PCR. Among a few hundred thousand clones listed, roughly 85% were seen once. The source material was PBMCs or T cells enriched from blood (not recorded which). The receptors derive from a man younger than 40 who had recovered from COVID-19. Each CDR3 is given without its conserved first and last residue.

V: TRBV6-1
J: TRBJ2-2
CDR3: ASSEKQRFSTGELF

V: TRBV4-2
J: TRBJ1-2
CDR3: ASSQTTGVYPNYGYT

V: TRBV6-2/TRBV6-3
J: TRBJ2-1
CDR3: ASSTGTGGGPPLHNEQF

V: TRBV3-1/TRBV3-2
J: TRBJ1-6
CDR3: ASSRARGLNSPLH

V: TRBV6-1
J: TRBJ2-7
CDR3: ASSELSWTSSYEQY

V: TRBV5-1
J: TRBJ1-2
CDR3: ASTREPGQNYGYT

V: TRBV5-1
J: TRBJ2-5
CDR3: ASSLNRADQETQY

V: TRBV29-1
J: TRBJ2-3
CDR3: SVQSGVTDTQY

V: TRBV7-3
J: TRBJ2-7
CDR3: ASSLTRLAGSYEQY

V: TRBV6-5
J: TRBJ2-7
CDR3: ASSSGLAGLYEQY

V: TRBV2
J: TRBJ2-5
CDR3: ASTRGGQETQY

V: TRBV5-1
J: TRBJ1-2
CDR3: ASSPSQGSYGYT

V: TRBV7-2
J: TRBJ1-1
CDR3: ASSLGARDEAF

V: TRBV7-2
J: TRBJ1-2
CDR3: ASSTYRDKKYGYT

V: TRBV7-8
J: TRBJ2-7
CDR3: ASSLASVTGVTRGEQY

V: TRBV6-5
J: TRBJ1-2
CDR3: ASSYSEGASYGYT

V: TRBV24-1
J: TRBJ2-1
CDR3: ATSGQDNYNEQF

V: TRBV27
J: TRBJ1-1
CDR3: ASSSGQVVTEAF

V: TRBV19
J: TRBJ1-5
CDR3: ASWDRGSQPQH

V: TRBV10-3
J: TRBJ1-2
CDR3: ASSLTGYGYT

V: TRBV6-6
J: TRBJ2-7
CDR3: ASSLGVGRTYEQY

V: TRBV5-4
J: TRBJ2-3
CDR3: ASSFTPSGYTDTQY

V: TRBV5-1
J: TRBJ2-5
CDR3: ASRLNRQETQY

V: TRBV9
J: TRBJ2-1
CDR3: ASSVALRDRGRDEQF

V: TRBV15
J: TRBJ1-2
CDR3: ATSRDLLGTGGADEDGYT

V: TRBV3-1/TRBV3-2
J: TRBJ2-1
CDR3: ASSPLRGSYNEQF

V: TRBV5-8
J: TRBJ2-3
CDR3: ASSQAGGMATDTQY

V: TRBV24-1
J: TRBJ2-5
CDR3: ATSALDRNQETQY

V: TRBV2
J: TRBJ2-7
CDR3: ASSGGGRQGNFYEQY

V: TRBV9
J: TRBJ1-2
CDR3: ASNPGGGSYGYT

V: TRBV12-3/TRBV12-4
J: TRBJ1-2
CDR3: ASSLQEFYGYT

V: TRBV9
J: TRBJ1-2
CDR3: ASSPQQGIIYGYT

V: TRBV27
J: TRBJ1-6
CDR3: ASSKTGGPLH

V: TRBV30
J: TRBJ2-1
CDR3: AWSVQGDYYNEQF

V: TRBV12-3/TRBV12-4
J: TRBJ1-5
CDR3: ASRYRTDQPQH

V: TRBV9
J: TRBJ2-1
CDR3: ASSHTGNTEQF

V: TRBV5-4
J: TRBJ2-7
CDR3: ASSYGGTGISYEQY

V: TRBV19
J: TRBJ1-5
CDR3: ASSIVQGANQPQH

V: TRBV29-1
J: TRBJ1-5
CDR3: SVVGASSNQPQH

V: TRBV12-3/TRBV12-4
J: TRBJ2-3
CDR3: ASSLRDSLPQY

V: TRBV2
J: TRBJ2-1
CDR3: ASSVTLQYNEQF

V: TRBV6-4
J: TRBJ2-1
CDR3: ASSQSSSGGAEQF

V: TRBV3-1/TRBV3-2
J: TRBJ2-3
CDR3: ASSLAGTWRVTQY

V: TRBV10-3
J: TRBJ2-3
CDR3: ATDGTSGGADTQY

V: TRBV29-1
J: TRBJ2-7
CDR3: SYRDRDYEQY

V: TRBV5-5
J: TRBJ1-1
CDR3: ASSSKTGGNTEAF

V: TRBV30
J: TRBJ1-2
CDR3: AWNTGRQGALKGSGYT

V: TRBV5-5
J: TRBJ1-2
CDR3: ASSLVGSEYGYT

V: TRBV6-5
J: TRBJ2-2
CDR3: ASSYLGRVGTGELF

V: TRBV7-3
J: TRBJ1-1
CDR3: ASSAGVNTEAF

V: TRBV4-3
J: TRBJ1-5
CDR3: ASSQEFGVRQPQH

V: TRBV18
J: TRBJ1-1
CDR3: ASSPGADTEAF

V: TRBV19
J: TRBJ1-2
CDR3: ASSVNYGYT

V: TRBV6-5
J: TRBJ1-6
CDR3: ASSYQGSSYNSPLH

V: TRBV5-1
J: TRBJ1-4
CDR3: ASSAGGVNEKLF

V: TRBV7-2
J: TRBJ1-2
CDR3: ASSLLSHYGYT

V: TRBV6-5
J: TRBJ1-2
CDR3: ASSYTQGRGYT